This TCR beta chain appears in the sequencing data of a study of T cells in Graves' hyperthyroidism and ophthalmopathy. About this clonotype: Its antigen is not known.

Points from the study as a whole: Prediction of ophthalmopathy progression came a median approximately 6 months pre-onset.

Each diagnosis drew on symptoms, thyroxine, TRAb, thyroid ultrasound and orbital computed tomography findings. PBMCs came from 9 to 10 ml fresh peripheral blood. Template material for amplifying TCR beta CDR3 regions consisted of RNA transcripts. With the HTBI primer set, the TCR CDR3 went through a first round of RT-PCR. TCRdb independently ran MiXCR on the multiplex PCR reads; one entry per CDR3 protein. This sample has hundreds of thousands of distinct CDR3 sequences, with around 38% found just once. Trimming pared 6 bases from V and 2 bases from J, leaving 17 bases between. Germline V lookup: CDR1 LNHNV, CDR2 YYDKDF (reference sequence). The CDR3 is 15 amino acids.

The specimen sequenced was blood. The source of this sequence is a man between 18 and 29 years old with Graves' hyperthyroidism. The V call is TRBV15, the J call TRBJ2-7; a possible D gene is TRBD1 (5 bases). CDR3 sequence reads: CATSEAQGPTYEQYF. CDR3 sequence (DNA): TGTGCCACCAGTGAGGCTCAGGGTCCCACCTACGAGCAGTACTTC.